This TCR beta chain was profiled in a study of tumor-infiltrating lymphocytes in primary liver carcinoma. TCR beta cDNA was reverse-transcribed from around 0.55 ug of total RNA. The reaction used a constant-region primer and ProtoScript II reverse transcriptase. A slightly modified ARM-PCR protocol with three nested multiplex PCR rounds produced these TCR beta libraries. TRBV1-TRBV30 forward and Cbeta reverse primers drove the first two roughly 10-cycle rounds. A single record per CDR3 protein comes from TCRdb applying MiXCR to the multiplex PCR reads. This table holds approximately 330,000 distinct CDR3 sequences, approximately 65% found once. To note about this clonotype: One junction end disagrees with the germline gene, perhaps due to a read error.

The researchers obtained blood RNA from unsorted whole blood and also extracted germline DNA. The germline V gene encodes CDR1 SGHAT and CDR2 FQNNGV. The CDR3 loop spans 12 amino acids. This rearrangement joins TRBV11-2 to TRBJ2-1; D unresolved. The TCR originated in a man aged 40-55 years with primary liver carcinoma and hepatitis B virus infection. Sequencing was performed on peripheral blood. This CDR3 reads CASRALRNEQFF. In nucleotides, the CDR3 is TGTGCCAGCAGAGCCTTAAGGAATGAACAGTTCTTC.